Below are 14 T cell receptor beta chains sequenced from a single sample in a study of T cell responses to AZD1222 COVID-19 vaccine. Generated by immunoSEQ multiplex PCR, the TCRdb table keeps only in-frame clones and is missing some. The data contain some 100,000 clones, 85% to 90% of them seen just once; the ten biggest clones take up just over 3.5%. Sequenced here: peripheral blood, sampled 28 days after the second AZD1222 dose. These receptors were obtained from an adult who received the AZD1222 COVID-19 vaccine.

This chain connects TRBV18 to TRBJ1-2; D unresolved. V gave up 3 bases and J gave up 4 bases, with 9 bases separating them. From germline, CDR1 is KGHSH and CDR2 LQKENI. The CDR3 loop spans 13 amino acids. Written as DNA, the CDR3 is TGTGCCAGCTCACCCGGAGATGTCTATGGCTACACCTTC. It yields the protein CASSPGDVYGYTF.

The chain combines TRBV5-1 with TRBJ2-3; 10 positions agree with TRBD2. Germline V lookup: CDR1 SGHRS, CDR2 YFSETQ. Trimming at V came to 6 bases and at J to 1 base, leaving 8 bases not matched to a gene. CDR3 size: 16 residues. The CDR3 DNA follows: TGCGCCAGCAACTCTCTCCTAGCGGGAGGCACAGATACGCAGTATTTT. As protein: CASNSLLAGGTDTQYF.

V gene TRBV10-3 combines with J gene TRBJ1-1; 9 positions match TRBD1. CDR3 size: 15 residues. V shed 6 bases and J 4 bases; nucleotides not matched to a gene: 9. Germline V lookup: CDR1 ENHRY, CDR2 SYGVKD. In DNA form, the CDR3 reads TGTGCCATCAGGCACGAACAGGGGGCGAGCACTGAAGCTTTCTTT. Residues: CAIRHEQGASTEAFF.

The chain has TRBV3-1 (or the pseudogene TRBV3-2) and TRBJ2-1; TRBD2 matches 8 bases. With V trimmed by 1 base and J by 4 bases, 6 bases remained unmatched. The germline gives CDR1 LGHDT, CDR2 YNNKEL (reference sequence). The CDR3 contains 16 residues. The CDR3 loop is CASSQASGRGYNEQFF. CDR3 DNA: TGTGCCAGCAGCCAAGCCAGCGGGAGAGGGTACAATGAGCAGTTCTTC.

V usage is TRBV7-2 and J usage is TRBJ2-2; no clear D gene. The germline V and J ends were trimmed by 4 bases and 1 base, with 4 bases remaining between them. Per germline, CDR1 SGHTA and CDR2 FQGNSA. The CDR3 contains 13 residues. CDR3 coding DNA: TGTGCCAGCAGCTCGGGGAACACCGGGGAGCTGTTTTTT. This encodes CASSSGNTGELFF. Complete variable domain (other parts from reference TRBV7-2 and TRBJ2-2): GAGVSQSPSNKVTEKGKDVELRCDPISGHTALYWYRQSLGQGLEFLIYFQGNSAPDKSGLPSDRFSAERTGGSVSTLTIQRTQQEDSAVYLCASSSGNTGELFFGEGSRLTVL.

The chain has TRBV30 and TRBJ2-7; TRBD2 might be the D (6 bases). The CDR3 runs 12 residues. V lost 0 bases and J lost 6, with 9 bases in between. From germline, CDR1 is GTSNPN and CDR2 SVGIG (reference sequence). CDR3 sequence: CAWSVGGPEQYF. CDR3 DNA: TGTGCCTGGAGTGTCGGGGGACCCGAGCAGTACTTC.

The genes are TRBV18 and TRBJ1-4, with D perhaps TRBD1 (5 bases). Looked up from germline, CDR1 is KGHSH and CDR2 is LQKENI. Between the trimmed V and J ends, which lost 3 bases and 3 bases, there was a span of 8 bases. CDR3 length: 14 residues. The CDR3 loop is CASSPAGANEKLFF. CDR3 in DNA: TGTGCCAGCTCACCGGCGGGGGCTAATGAAAAACTGTTTTTT.

The V gene is TRBV2, the J gene TRBJ1-5; 7 bases are a match to TRBD1. With V trimmed by 9 bases and J by 0 bases, 5 bases remained unmatched. Germline loops: CDR1 SNHLY, CDR2 FYNNEI. The CDR3 totals 14 residues. Written as DNA, the CDR3 is TGTGCCAGTAGCTCAGGGGGTAGCAATCAGCCCCAGCATTTT. Translating gives CASSSGGSNQPQHF. The full variable domain, with the rest looked up from reference TRBV2 and TRBJ1-5, is EPEVTQTPSHQVTQMGQEVILRCVPISNHLYFYWYRQILGQKVEFLVSFYNNEISEKSEIFDDQFSVERPDGSNFTLKIRSTKLEDSAMYFCASSSGGSNQPQHFGDGTRLSIL.

V usage is TRBV6-1 and J usage is TRBJ1-5; D remains ambiguous. Germline V CDR1 and CDR2: MNHNS, SASEGT. V lost 7 bases and J 7 bases, leaving 14 bases between the germline ends. The CDR3 is 13 residues long. The CDR3 DNA follows: TGTGCCAGCACCGCCGGCAGGTTCCAGCCCCAGCATTTT. This sequence encodes CASTAGRFQPQHF.

The V call is TRBV4-2, the J call TRBJ1-1, with 8 bases matching TRBD1. Germline-derived CDR1 and CDR2 are LGHNA and YNFKEQ. V shed 4 bases, J shed 1 base, and the junction held 2 bases outside the gene matches. The CDR3 runs to 14 residues. The DNA of the CDR3 is TGTGCCAGCAGCCCCGGACAGGGGAACACTGAAGCTTTCTTT. The encoded protein is CASSPGQGNTEAFF.

The genes are TRBV18 and TRBJ2-5; possibly TRBD2 for D (5 bases). The CDR3 extends over 13 amino acids. The V gene's germline CDR1 is KGHSH and CDR2 LQKENI. The V gene lost 1 base and the J gene lost 4 bases, with 7 bases spanning the gap. The CDR3 DNA reads TGTGCCAGCTCACCACGCGGGCTAGAGACCCAGTACTTC. This encodes CASSPRGLETQYF.

The chain links TRBV11-2 to TRBJ2-7; D not certain. The V end lost 5 bases, the J end lost 2 bases, and 10 bases lay between the germline ends. Looked up from germline, CDR1 is SGHAT and CDR2 is FQNNGV. This CDR3 is built from 13 residues. As DNA, the CDR3 is TGTGCCAGCAGCAGTGACATCACCTACGAGCAGTACTTC. It yields the protein CASSSDITYEQYF.

The V call is TRBV29-1, the J call TRBJ2-1; 7 bases align to TRBD2. This CDR3 is built from 14 residues. Germline-derived CDR1 and CDR2 are SQVTM and ANQGSEA. J gave up 3 bases and V 6 bases, and 8 bases lay outside the gene matches. CDR3: CSVPEKRGYNEQFF. CDR3 nucleotides: TGCAGCGTCCCCGAGAAGCGGGGCTACAATGAGCAGTTCTTC.

The genes are TRBV6-1 and TRBJ1-2, with unresolved D. CDR1 is MNHNS, CDR2 SASEGT, per germline. The CDR3 is 11 amino acids. V lost 3 bases and J 8 bases, leaving 7 bases between the germline ends. CDR3 coding DNA: TGTGCCAGCAGTGACCCCTCCGGCTACACCTTC. Its translation is CASSDPSGYTF.